This T cell receptor (beta chain) was identified during a study of cytomegalovirus exposure and HLA in healthy donors. Researchers ran the PCR with 60 Vbeta and 13 Jbeta primers. Measured with immunoSEQ multiplex PCR; TCRdb has only the in-frame clones, and not every one. Among some 240,000 clones listed, approximately 78% were seen once. The CDR3 spans 16 residues. The germline gives CDR1 KGHSH, CDR2 LQKENI. Points on this clone: A read error may produce the germline difference seen at one junction end.

Input material: PBMCs. The chain has TRBV18 and TRBJ1-5; D may be TRBD1 (5 bases). The TCR was taken from a male donor in good health and CMV-seronegative. The chain's CDR3 is CASSPIGGQGNQPQHF. CDR3 bases: TGTGCCAGCTCACCCATAGGAGGGCAGGGCAACCAGCCCCAGCATTTT.